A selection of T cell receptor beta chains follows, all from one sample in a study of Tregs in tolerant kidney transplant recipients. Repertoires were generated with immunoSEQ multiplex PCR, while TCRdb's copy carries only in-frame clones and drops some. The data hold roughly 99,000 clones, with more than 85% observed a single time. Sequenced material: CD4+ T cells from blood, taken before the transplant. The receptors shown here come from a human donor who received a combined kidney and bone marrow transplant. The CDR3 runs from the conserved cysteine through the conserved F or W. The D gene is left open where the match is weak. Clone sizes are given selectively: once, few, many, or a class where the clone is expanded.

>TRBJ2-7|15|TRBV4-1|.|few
TGCGCCAGCAGCCAAGTCGCGGGACAGCTATACGAGCAGTACTTC
CASSQVAGQLYEQYF
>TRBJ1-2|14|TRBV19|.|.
TGTGCCAGTAGTATAGGGGGCGATAACTATGGCTACACCTTC
CASSIGGDNYGYTF
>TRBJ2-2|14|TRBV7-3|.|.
TGTGCCAGCAGCTTACGCAGGGCCTACGGGGAGCTGTTTTTT
CASSLRRAYGELFF
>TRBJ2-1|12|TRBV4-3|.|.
TGCGCCAGCAGCCAAGATCTCCATGAGCAGTTCTTC
CASSQDLHEQFF
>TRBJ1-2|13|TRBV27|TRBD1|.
TGTGCCAGCGGACCCTCAGGGGGTCATGGCTACACCTTC
CASGPSGGHGYTF
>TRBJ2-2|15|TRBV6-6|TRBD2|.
TGTGCCAGCAGTTACCTAGCGGAGGGGACCGGGGAGCTGTTTTTT
CASSYLAEGTGELFF
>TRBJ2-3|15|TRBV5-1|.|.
TGCGCCAGCAGCCCTAGGACTGTTGGCACAGATACGCAGTATTTT
CASSPRTVGTDTQYF
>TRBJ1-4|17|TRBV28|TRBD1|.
TGTGCCAGCAGACCCGCTCCCGGACAGGGCGAGGATGAAAAACTGTTTTTT
CASRPAPGQGEDEKLFF
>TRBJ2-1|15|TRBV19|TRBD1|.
TGTGCCAGTAGGGCGGGACAGGGGACCTACAATGAGCAGTTCTTC
CASRAGQGTYNEQFF
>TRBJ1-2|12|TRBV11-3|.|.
TGTGCCAGCAGCTCCTCCCTGTTTGGCTACACCTTC
CASSSSLFGYTF
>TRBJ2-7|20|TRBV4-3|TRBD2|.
TGCGCCAGCAGCCCACTCTCAGGGACTAGCGCCATAAACCTCTCCTACGAGCAGTACTTC
CASSPLSGTSAINLSYEQYF
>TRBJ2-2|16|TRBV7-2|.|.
TGTGCCAGCAGCTTAATGGACTGGGTGAACACCGGGGAGCTGTTTTTT
CASSLMDWVNTGELFF
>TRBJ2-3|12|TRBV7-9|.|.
TGTGCCAGCAGCTTAAACTCAGATACGCAGTATTTT
CASSLNSDTQYF
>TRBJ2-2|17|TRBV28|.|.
TGTGCCAGCAGCCTTCCGGGAGGGGGCAGAATCACCGGGGAGCTGTTTTTT
CASSLPGGGRITGELFF
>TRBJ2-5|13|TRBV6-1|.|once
TGTGCCAGCAGTCCCGACAGACAAGAGACCCAGTACTTC
CASSPDRQETQYF
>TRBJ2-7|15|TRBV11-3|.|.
TGTGCCAGCAGACTTAGGAGTAGTCGATCCTACGAGCAGTACTTC
CASRLRSSRSYEQYF
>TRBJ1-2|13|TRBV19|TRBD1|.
TGTGCCAGTATTCGTCCCGCAGGGGGAACCTACACCTTC
CASIRPAGGTYTF
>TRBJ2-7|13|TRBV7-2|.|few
TGTGCCAGCAGCTTTAGACACGAGTACGAGCAGTACTTC
CASSFRHEYEQYF
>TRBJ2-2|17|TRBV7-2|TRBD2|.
TGTGCCAGCAGCTTCCCAGCGGGAGGGCCGAACACCGGGGAGCTGTTTTTT
CASSFPAGGPNTGELFF
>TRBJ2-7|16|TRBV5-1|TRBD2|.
TGCGCCAGCAGCCCCTCCGGGACTAGCGGGAGGAGTGAGCAGTACTTC
CASSPSGTSGRSEQYF
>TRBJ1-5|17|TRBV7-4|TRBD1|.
TGTGCCAGCAGCTTACATCGGGGGACAGGGTTATATCAGCCCCAGCATTTT
CASSLHRGTGLYQPQHF
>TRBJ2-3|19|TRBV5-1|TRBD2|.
TGCGCCAGCAGCATGAGGTCCGGGACTAGCGGGCTCAGCACAGATACGCAGTATTTT
CASSMRSGTSGLSTDTQYF
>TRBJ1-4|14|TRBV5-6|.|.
TGTGCCAGCAGCTTGGGGGGCCGCGGAGAAAAACTGTTTTTT
CASSLGGRGEKLFF
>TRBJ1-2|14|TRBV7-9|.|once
TGTGCCAGCAGCTTAGACGGGACTAACTATGGCTACACCTTC
CASSLDGTNYGYTF
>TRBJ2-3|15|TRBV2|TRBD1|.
TGTGCCAGCAGCGAAGACAGGGGGCTTCCAGATACGCAGTATTTT
CASSEDRGLPDTQYF
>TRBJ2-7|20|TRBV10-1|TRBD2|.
TGCGCCAGCAGTGAGTTCGTCGGGACTAGCGGGCGGACAACATTGTACGAGCAGTACTTC
CASSEFVGTSGRTTLYEQYF
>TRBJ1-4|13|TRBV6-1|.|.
TGTGCCAGCAGGCTCAGAATCTCTGAAAAACTGTTTTTT
CASRLRISEKLFF
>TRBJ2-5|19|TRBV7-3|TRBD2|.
TGTGCCAGCAGCTCCAAACCCCGGGGGGGACTAGACCCTAAAGAGACCCAGTACTTC
CASSSKPRGGLDPKETQYF